This T cell receptor beta chain appears in the sequencing data of a study of T-cell reconstitution after alpha-beta-depleted transplantation in children. Study-level points and caveats: By about two months after transplant, alpha-beta T cells reportedly arose from several hundred graft clones that had expanded. Diversity of TCRbeta at day 60 was high in some patients, arising from surviving recipient T cells and thymic progenitors. A year post-transplant, T-cell counts and diversity derived mostly from newly produced T cells.

Note on this clonotype: Its antigen is not known.

Germline V CDR1 and CDR2: SGHNT, YYREEE (reference sequence). The CDR3 length is 16 residues. The junction had 6 bases not matched to a gene; V was cut back by 1 base and J by 6 bases. Preparation of the TCRbeta library involved a method that used unique molecular identifiers. In TCRdb, the PCR reads were re-called with MiXCR into one record per CDR3 protein. The sample includes roughly 420,000 distinct CDR3 sequences, about 17% of them seen just once. The V gene is TRBV5-4, the J gene TRBJ1-5; 11 nucleotides match TRBD1. The receptor comes from a boy under three years old who had a stem cell transplant for Wiskott-Aldrich syndrome, so the T cells may come from the graft donor. The source material was PBMCs, mostly from graft donor cells, sampled 360 days after TCRalphabeta/CD19-depleted stem cell transplant. Here the CDR3 reads CASSLPGQGEGQPQHF. Written as DNA, the CDR3 is TGTGCCAGCAGCTTGCCGGGACAGGGGGAAGGTCAGCCCCAGCATTTT.